A selection of T cell receptor beta chains follows, all from one sample in a study of beta chain features in type 1 diabetes. Some clones are missing from TCRdb's copy, which holds only in-frame ones; the method was immunoSEQ multiplex PCR. The data contain hundreds of thousands of clones, roughly 13% of them singletons. Input material: naive CD4+ T cells from blood. The receptor source for this set is a man between 18 and 29 years old with type 1 diabetes. CDR3s include the opening cysteine and the closing phenylalanine or tryptophan. Each record gives: clone size, V gene, J gene, D gene, CDR3 DNA, CDR3 protein. The D gene is left open where the match is weak. Not every row has a clone size; where given, it reads once, few, many or a size class.

few	TRBV2	TRBJ1-6	.	TGTGCCCGAGGGGTCCACAGCTCCTATAATTCACCCCTCCACTTT	CARGVHSSYNSPLHF
.	TRBV10-1	TRBJ1-5	.	TGCGCCAGCAGTGTGGACCCCAATCAGCCCCAGCATTTT	CASSVDPNQPQHF
few	TRBV6-5	TRBJ1-1	.	TGTGCCAGCAGTTCCCTCAACTCCGATGCTTTCTTT	CASSSLNSDAFF
.	TRBV18	TRBJ1-1	TRBD1	TGTGCCAGCTCTGACAGGGGCGGTGAAGCTTTCTTT	CASSDRGGEAFF
.	TRBV19	TRBJ2-5	TRBD1	TGTGCCAGTAGTATTTTGGGACAGGGGCAGCAAGAGACCCAGTACTTC	CASSILGQGQQETQYF
few	TRBV4-1	TRBJ2-3	.	TGCGCCAGCAGCCAAGATAGTGGGGTCCCAGTTACGCAGTATTTT	CASSQDSGVPVTQYF
.	TRBV7-8	TRBJ1-2	.	TGTGCCAGCAGCCAGATGGGGCAGGGCAGCTATGGCTACACCTTC	CASSQMGQGSYGYTF
.	TRBV4-1	TRBJ1-5	.	TGCGCCAGCAGCCAAGCCGGACAAGCCCAGCCCCAGCATTTT	CASSQAGQAQPQHF
.	TRBV5-6	TRBJ2-2	.	TGTGCCAGCAGCTTAGTTTCCGGGGAGCTGTTTTTT	CASSLVSGELFF
few	TRBV27	TRBJ2-4	TRBD1	TGTGCCAGCAGTTCTCTTAGAACAGGGGGCGGCAAAAACATTCAGTACTTC	CASSSLRTGGGKNIQYF
.	TRBV2	TRBJ1-6	.	TGTGCCAGCAGTGATAGTCCCCTTTCACCCCTCCACTTT	CASSDSPLSPLHF
.	TRBV27	TRBJ1-2	TRBD1	TGTGCCAGCAGTTCAACCGGGACAGACTATGGCTACACCTTC	CASSSTGTDYGYTF
.	TRBV15	TRBJ1-2	.	TGTGCCACCAGCAGCGCGGGACGGTTCAGAATTGGCTACACCTTC	CATSSAGRFRIGYTF
.	TRBV6-5	TRBJ2-1	.	TGTGCCAGCCGGCTAGCATCCTACAATGAGCAGTTCTTC	CASRLASYNEQFF
.	TRBV6-6	TRBJ2-7	.	TGTGCCAGCAGTTACAGGTACGAGCAGTACTTC	CASSYRYEQYF
few	TRBV6-5	TRBJ2-2	.	TGTGCCAGCACGCGGTGGACCGGGGAGCTGTTTTTT	CASTRWTGELFF
few	TRBV5-8	TRBJ2-4	TRBD1	TGTGCCAGCAGCTCGGGACAGGCGTTAACCCAAAACATTCAGTACTTC	CASSSGQALTQNIQYF
.	TRBV6-5	TRBJ1-1	.	TGTGCCAGCAGTTACTCGATTCAGGGGAATACTGAAGCTTTCTTT	CASSYSIQGNTEAFF
.	TRBV30	TRBJ2-3	.	TGTGCCTGGACTCCGGGCGCAGATACGCAGTATTTT	CAWTPGADTQYF
.	TRBV30	TRBJ1-1	.	TGTGCCTGGACGAGACTCGATATGAACACTGAAGCTTTCTTT	CAWTRLDMNTEAFF
.	TRBV7-9	TRBJ1-2	.	TGTGCCAGCAGCTTAGATTATACGGGCTACACCTTC	CASSLDYTGYTF
.	TRBV4-2	TRBJ1-4	TRBD1	TGTGCCAGCAGCCAAGACAGGGGGCGAAATGAAAAACTGTTTTTT	CASSQDRGRNEKLFF
.	TRBV5-1	TRBJ2-3	.	TGCGCCAGCAGCTTTGTAAAAGATACGCAGTATTTT	CASSFVKDTQYF
few	TRBV10-3	TRBJ1-6	TRBD1	TGTGCCATCAGTGAGTCGAGACAGGGGAATAATTCACCCCTCCACTTT	CAISESRQGNNSPLHF
.	TRBV5-6	TRBJ1-4	.	TGTGCCAGCAGCTTCGGACTCGATGAAAAACTGTTTTTT	CASSFGLDEKLFF
.	TRBV5-1	TRBJ1-1	TRBD1	TGCGCCAGCAGCTCCCAACAGACAGGGGCGAACACTGAAGCTTTCTTT	CASSSQQTGANTEAFF
.	TRBV7-8	TRBJ1-1	.	TGTGCCAGCAGCCCCCGGAGACAGAACACTGAAGCTTTCTTT	CASSPRRQNTEAFF
.	TRBV30	TRBJ2-2	.	TGTGCCTGGAGTGTACTGGAGGGGGTGATTGGCACCGGGGAGCTGTTTTTT	CAWSVLEGVIGTGELFF
few	TRBV30	TRBJ1-1	.	TGTGCCTGGAGTGTATTGGTCTACACTGAAGCTTTCTTT	CAWSVLVYTEAFF
.	TRBV18	TRBJ1-2	.	TGTGCCAGCTCTCAGGCCCCTGCCACCTATGGCTACACCTTC	CASSQAPATYGYTF
few	TRBV5-1	TRBJ2-3	.	TGCGCCAGCAGCCCCCGGACGGCCGCGCGCGCGCAGTATTTT	CASSPRTAARAQYF
few	TRBV30	TRBJ2-7	.	TGTGCCTGGAGCGGGGTGTTGCCGGTCGAGCAGTACTTC	CAWSGVLPVEQYF
.	TRBV20-1	TRBJ1-1	TRBD1	TGCAGTGCGCAGGGGGCTACTGAAGCTTTCTTT	CSAQGATEAFF
few	TRBV6-6	TRBJ1-6	TRBD1	TGTGCCAGCAGTTACACCGGACAGGGCGTTGGATCACCCCTCCACTTT	CASSYTGQGVGSPLHF
few	TRBV28	TRBJ1-5	.	TGTGCCAGCACCCAGGGGAGTAACAATCAGCCCCAGCATTTT	CASTQGSNNQPQHF
.	TRBV7-9	TRBJ1-1	.	TGTGCCAGCAGCTTACAGATGGCAGAAGCTTTCTTT	CASSLQMAEAFF
few	TRBV5-1	TRBJ2-3	.	TGCGCCAGCAGCTTGGGGGACCGGACAGATACGCAGTATTTT	CASSLGDRTDTQYF
.	TRBV19	TRBJ2-2	.	TGTGCCAGTAGTATACCCCGTGGGGAGGACACCGGGGAGCTGTTTTTT	CASSIPRGEDTGELFF
few	TRBV10-3	TRBJ2-7	.	TGTGCCATCAGTGAGTCTCAGGGGAGACACTCCTACGAGCAGTACTTC	CAISESQGRHSYEQYF
.	TRBV7-9	TRBJ2-3	TRBD2	TGTGCCAGCAGCCCCCGTGGAGCGGGGAGCCCAGATACGCAGTATTTT	CASSPRGAGSPDTQYF
.	TRBV28	TRBJ1-5	.	TGTGCCAGCAGTTCGCCCACAGGGTTTGGGCAGCCCCAGCATTTT	CASSSPTGFGQPQHF
.	TRBV5-6	TRBJ1-1	TRBD1	TGTGCCAGCAGCTGGGGACAGGGGGCGACTGAAGCTTTCTTT	CASSWGQGATEAFF
.	TRBV11-2	TRBJ2-4	TRBD2	TGTGCCAGCAGCTTTAGCGGGGGGACCCTAGCCAAAAACATTCAGTACTTC	CASSFSGGTLAKNIQYF
few	TRBV30	TRBJ1-3	.	TGTGCCTGCGGGGGTAATGGAAACACCATATATTTT	CACGGNGNTIYF
.	TRBV2	TRBJ2-1	.	TGTGCCAGACGGGGCAATGAGCAGTTCTTC	CARRGNEQFF
.	TRBV9	TRBJ2-2	.	TGTGCCAGCAGCGTAGACAGGGAGGGCACCGGGGAGCTGTTTTTT	CASSVDREGTGELFF